Listed below are T cell receptor beta chains from one sample, sequenced in a study of blood T cells in healthy people across ages. TCRdb re-derived calls from the 5' RACE reads in MiXCR, one entry per CDR3 protein. Altogether about 1,800,000 distinct CDR3 sequences are present, about 28% being singletons, with the ten largest covering more than 6%. The specimen sequenced was blood. All receptors come from a woman in her 30s in good health. The CDR3 runs from the conserved cysteine through the conserved F or W. A D gene is named only where the DNA matches it firmly. Part of the rows lack a size; the others show once, few, many or a class for expanded clones.

>-|TRBV20-1|TRBJ1-5|-
CSALDLYSNQPQHF
TGCAGTGCCTTGGACCTTTATAGCAATCAGCCCCAGCATTTT
>TRBD1|TRBV7-9|TRBJ2-7|many
CASSFTGGAKEQYF
TGTGCCAGCAGCTTTACAGGGGGCGCGAAAGAGCAGTACTTC
>-|TRBV5-1|TRBJ2-7|many
CASSLYGLVSYEQYF
TGCGCCAGCAGCTTGTATGGGTTAGTCTCCTACGAGCAGTACTTC
>-|TRBV5-1|TRBJ1-1|-
CASSLGGAGATEAFF
TGCGCCAGCAGCTTGGGGGGGGCAGGGGCCACTGAAGCTTTCTTT
>-|TRBV20-1|TRBJ2-7|few
CSARVQGEAYEQYF
TGCAGTGCTAGAGTGCAGGGCGAAGCTTACGAGCAGTACTTC
>-|TRBV10-3|TRBJ2-7|-
CATSTNPEFEQYF
TGTGCCACATCGACAAACCCGGAGTTCGAGCAGTACTTC
>-|TRBV12-3/TRBV12-4|TRBJ2-3|-
CASRVYGGDTQYF
TGTGCCAGCAGGGTCTACGGCGGGGATACGCAGTATTTT
>-|TRBV20-1|TRBJ2-3|-
CSARWYTTDTQYF
TGCAGTGCTAGATGGTATACCACAGATACGCAGTATTTT
>TRBD1|TRBV29-1|TRBJ2-1|-
CSVRQGSSRSYEQFF
TGCAGCGTTCGACAGGGATCTAGCAGGAGCTATGAGCAGTTCTTC
>-|TRBV2|TRBJ2-2|few
CASSYGGGELFF
TGTGCCAGCAGTTACGGTGGCGGGGAGCTGTTTTTT
>-|TRBV11-2|TRBJ1-2|-
CASSLYGRWAGELDYTF
TGTGCCAGCAGCTTATACGGACGGTGGGCAGGGGAGCTCGACTACACCTTC
>-|TRBV7-2|TRBJ2-4|-
CASSPRMDMDIQYF
TGTGCCAGCAGCCCCAGGATGGACATGGACATTCAGTACTTC
>TRBD2|TRBV10-3|TRBJ2-5|-
CAVSEWREAETQYF
TGTGCCGTCAGTGAGTGGCGGGAGGCGGAGACCCAGTACTTC
>TRBD2|TRBV5-1|TRBJ2-3|-
CASSLGLAAGNTQYF
TGCGCCAGCAGCCTAGGACTAGCGGCCGGTAATACGCAGTATTTT
>-|TRBV7-9|TRBJ2-4|-
CASSLAGQKNIQYF
TGTGCCAGCAGCTTAGCGGGGCAAAAAAACATTCAGTACTTC
>TRBD1|TRBV6-5|TRBJ2-4|few
CASIGAGTGDNIQYF
TGTGCCAGCATCGGAGCCGGGACAGGGGACAACATTCAGTACTTC
>TRBD2|TRBV2|TRBJ2-7|-
CASGEGIGYEQYF
TGTGCCAGCGGGGAGGGAATCGGCTACGAGCAGTACTTC
>-|TRBV15|TRBJ2-1|-
CAISGFTHEQFF
TGTGCCATCAGCGGGTTCACACATGAGCAGTTCTTC
>TRBD2|TRBV20-1|TRBJ2-3|many
CSARAGGREADTQYF
TGCAGTGCTAGAGCGGGCGGGAGGGAAGCAGATACGCAGTATTTT
>TRBD1|TRBV5-1|TRBJ2-7|-
CASSVNRDRVYF
TGCGCCAGCAGCGTGAACCGGGACAGGGTGTACTTC
>TRBD2|TRBV9|TRBJ2-7|-
CASSRGGDSYEQYF
TGTGCCAGCAGCCGCGGGGGGGATTCCTACGAGCAGTACTTC
>TRBD2|TRBV3-1|TRBJ2-1|-
CASSFAGGSHNEQFF
TGTGCCAGCAGCTTCGCGGGGGGATCCCACAATGAGCAGTTCTTC
>TRBD1|TRBV20-1|TRBJ2-7|-
CSARGRDRENYEQYF
TGCAGTGCTAGAGGCCGGGACAGGGAAAACTACGAGCAGTACTTC
>-|TRBV6-2/TRBV6-3|TRBJ2-1|-
CASSFLLGGSEQFF
TGTGCCAGCAGTTTCCTACTAGGTGGCTCTGAGCAGTTCTTC
>-|TRBV7-9|TRBJ1-5|few
CASSLGMESNQPQHF
TGTGCCAGCAGCTTAGGTATGGAGAGCAATCAGCCCCAGCATTTT
>-|TRBV7-9|TRBJ2-1|many
CASSLVADPYNEQFF
TGTGCCAGCAGCTTAGTAGCGGACCCCTACAATGAGCAGTTCTTC
>TRBD1|TRBV28|TRBJ2-3|-
CASSPNGVGTGNPDTQYF
TGTGCCAGCAGTCCAAACGGGGTCGGGACAGGGAACCCAGATACGCAGTATTTT
>-|TRBV6-5|TRBJ1-2|many
CASSFSGAHRGYTF
TGTGCCAGCAGTTTCTCGGGGGCTCATCGTGGCTACACCTTC
>-|TRBV10-3|TRBJ1-2|few
CAISESAGEGYTF
TGTGCCATCAGTGAGTCAGCAGGGGAGGGCTACACCTTC
>-|TRBV4-3|TRBJ2-1|few
CASSQVGGSGGNEQFF
TGCGCCAGCAGCCAAGTGGGGGGATCCGGGGGCAATGAGCAGTTCTTC
>-|TRBV5-1|TRBJ2-5|few
CASSLWGQQETQYF
TGCGCCAGCAGCTTGTGGGGACAACAAGAGACCCAGTACTTC
>-|TRBV19|TRBJ2-2|-
CASSIFRGFYTGELFF
TGTGCCAGTAGTATTTTCCGGGGGTTCTACACCGGGGAGCTGTTTTTT
>-|TRBV4-1|TRBJ1-2|-
CASSQGGGRGEKYGYTF
TGCGCCAGCAGCCAAGGAGGGGGAAGGGGGGAGAAGTATGGCTACACCTTC
>-|TRBV6-2/TRBV6-3|TRBJ2-1|-
CASGLLEQFF
TGTGCCAGCGGGTTATTGGAGCAGTTCTTC
>-|TRBV20-1|TRBJ2-7|many
CSARETAYEQYF
TGCAGTGCTAGAGAGACCGCCTACGAGCAGTACTTC
>-|TRBV3-1|TRBJ1-1|-
CASSLTAQMNTEAFF
TGTGCCAGCAGCCTGACTGCCCAGATGAACACTGAAGCTTTCTTT
>-|TRBV6-2/TRBV6-3|TRBJ2-7|few
CASSYGSVQTYEQYF
TGTGCCAGCAGTTACGGGTCAGTACAGACCTACGAGCAGTACTTC
>-|TRBV29-1|TRBJ2-3|many
CSGRDGRTDTQYF
TGCAGCGGGCGGGACGGACGCACAGATACGCAGTATTTT
>TRBD2|TRBV12-3/TRBV12-4|TRBJ2-7|many
CASSLTSGYEQYF
TGTGCCAGCAGCCTTACTAGCGGCTACGAGCAGTACTTC
>-|TRBV7-6|TRBJ2-7|once
CASSSGDTGNYEQYF
TGTGCCAGCAGCTCCGGGGACACGGGGAACTACGAGCAGTACTTC
>TRBD1|TRBV25-1|TRBJ2-1|many
CASSGRQGWDEQFF
TGTGCCAGCAGTGGACGACAGGGGTGGGATGAGCAGTTCTTC
>-|TRBV7-8|TRBJ1-2|few
CASSLEVDGYTF
TGTGCCAGCAGCTTAGAGGTTGACGGCTACACCTTC
>-|TRBV29-1|TRBJ1-2|many
CSDTENYGYTF
TGCAGCGACACAGAGAACTATGGCTACACCTTC
>-|TRBV5-1|TRBJ2-5|few
CASSLRDYQETQYF
TGCGCCAGCAGCTTGAGGGACTACCAAGAGACCCAGTACTTC
>TRBD1|TRBV29-1|TRBJ1-2|few
CSATGSAYGYTF
TGCAGCGCGACAGGGTCCGCCTATGGCTACACCTTC